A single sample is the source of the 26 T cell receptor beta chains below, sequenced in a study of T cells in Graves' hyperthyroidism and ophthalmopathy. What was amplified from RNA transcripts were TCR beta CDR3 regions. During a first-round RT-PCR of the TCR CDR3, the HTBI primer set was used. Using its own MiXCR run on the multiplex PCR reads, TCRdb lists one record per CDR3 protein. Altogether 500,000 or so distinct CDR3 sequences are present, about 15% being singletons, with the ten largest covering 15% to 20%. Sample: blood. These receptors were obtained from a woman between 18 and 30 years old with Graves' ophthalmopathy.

The CDR3 here is CATSRDVNRDGEKLFF. The CDR3 DNA reads as TGTGCCACCAGCAGAGATGTCAACAGGGATGGGGAAAAACTGTTTTTT. The rearrangement links TRBV15 to TRBJ1-4; D possibly corresponds to TRBD1 (6 bases). The CDR3 is 16 residues long. Germline V gene sequence: CDR1 LNHNV, CDR2 YYDKDF (reference sequence). With 0 bases removed from V and 8 bases from J, the gap between germline ends came to 16 bases.

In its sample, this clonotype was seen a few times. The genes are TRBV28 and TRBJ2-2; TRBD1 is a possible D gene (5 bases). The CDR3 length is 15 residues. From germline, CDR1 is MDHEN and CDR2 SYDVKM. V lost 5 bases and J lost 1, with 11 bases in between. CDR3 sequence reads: CASSPETVNTGELFF. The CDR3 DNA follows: TGTGCCAGCAGTCCCGAGACAGTGAACACCGGGGAGCTGTTTTTT.

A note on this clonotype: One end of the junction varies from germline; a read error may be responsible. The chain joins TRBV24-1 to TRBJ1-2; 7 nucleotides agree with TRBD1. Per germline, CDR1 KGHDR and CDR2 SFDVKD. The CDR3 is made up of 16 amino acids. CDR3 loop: CATSDPRRGNYYDYTF. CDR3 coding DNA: TGTGCCACCAGTGATCCTCGCAGGGGGAATTACTATGACTACACCTTC.

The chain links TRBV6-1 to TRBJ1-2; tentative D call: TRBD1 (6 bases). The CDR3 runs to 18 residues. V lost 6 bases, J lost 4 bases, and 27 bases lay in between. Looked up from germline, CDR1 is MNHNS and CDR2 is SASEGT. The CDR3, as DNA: TGTGCCAGCAGCTCTCCGATGGAGAGCGTAGGGGGAGCCTATGGCTACACCTTC. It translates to CASSSPMESVGGAYGYTF.

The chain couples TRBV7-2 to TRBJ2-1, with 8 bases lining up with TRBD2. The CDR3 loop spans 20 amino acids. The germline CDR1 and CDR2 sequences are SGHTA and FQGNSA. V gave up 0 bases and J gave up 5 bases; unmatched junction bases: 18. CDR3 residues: CASSLALGKPGLEDDNEQFF. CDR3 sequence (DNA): TGTGCCAGCAGCTTAGCGTTAGGGAAGCCGGGACTAGAGGACGACAATGAGCAGTTCTTC.

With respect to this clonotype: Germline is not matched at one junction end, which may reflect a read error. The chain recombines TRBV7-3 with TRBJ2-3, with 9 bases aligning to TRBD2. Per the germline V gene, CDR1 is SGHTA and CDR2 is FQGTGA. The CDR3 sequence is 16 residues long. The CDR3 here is CASSLTGGGAEDTQYF. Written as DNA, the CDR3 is TGTGCCAGCAGCCTAACTGGCGGGGGGGCCGAAGATACGCAGTATTTT.

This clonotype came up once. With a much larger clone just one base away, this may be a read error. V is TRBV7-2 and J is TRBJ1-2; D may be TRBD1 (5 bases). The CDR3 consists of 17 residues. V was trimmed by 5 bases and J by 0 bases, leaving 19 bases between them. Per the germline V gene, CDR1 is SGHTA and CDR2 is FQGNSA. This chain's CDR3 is CASSVHLGDVPNYGYTF. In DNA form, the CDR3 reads TGTGCCAGCAGCGTACATCTCGGGGACGTACCTAACTATGGCTACACCTTC.

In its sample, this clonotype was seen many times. The CDR3 coding sequence is TGTGCCAGCAGAGAGTCCACAGGGACGCCTGGCTACACCTTC. Amino acid sequence: CASRESTGTPGYTF. V gene TRBV2 combines with J gene TRBJ1-2; TRBD1 is a possible D gene (6 bases). This CDR3 is 14 amino acids long. Per germline, CDR1 SNHLY and CDR2 FYNNEI. V gave up 6 bases and J gave up 7 bases, with 18 bases separating them.

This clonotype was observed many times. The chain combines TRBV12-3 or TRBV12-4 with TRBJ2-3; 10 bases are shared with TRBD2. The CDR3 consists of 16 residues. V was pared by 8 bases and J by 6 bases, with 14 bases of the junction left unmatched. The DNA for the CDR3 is TGTGCCAGCTCCTTTGAGGCTAGCGGGAGCCTGGATACGCAGTATTTT. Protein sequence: CASSFEASGSLDTQYF.

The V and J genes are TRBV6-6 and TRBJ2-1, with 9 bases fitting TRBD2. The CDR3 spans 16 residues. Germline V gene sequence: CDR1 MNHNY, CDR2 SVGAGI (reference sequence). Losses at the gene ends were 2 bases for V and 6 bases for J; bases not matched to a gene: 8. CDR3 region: CASSYDLGGGANEQFF. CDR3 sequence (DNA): TGTGCCAGCAGTTACGACCTTGGCGGGGGGGCCAATGAGCAGTTCTTC.

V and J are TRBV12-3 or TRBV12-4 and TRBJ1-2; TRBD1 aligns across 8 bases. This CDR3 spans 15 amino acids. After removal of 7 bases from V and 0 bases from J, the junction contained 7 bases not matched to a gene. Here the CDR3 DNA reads TGTGCCAGCACCTACGGGACAGGAACTAACTATGGCTACACCTTC. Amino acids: CASTYGTGTNYGYTF.

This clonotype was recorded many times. DNA for the CDR3: TGTGCCAGCAGCCTCGACAGATTTAGCAATCAGCCCCAGCATTTT. Protein: CASSLDRFSNQPQHF. V gene TRBV2 combines with J gene TRBJ1-5; tentative D call: TRBD1 (5 bases). Trimming took 6 bases from V and 0 from J, leaving 12 bases between them. Germline CDR1 and CDR2: SNHLY and FYNNEI. The CDR3 has 15 amino acids.

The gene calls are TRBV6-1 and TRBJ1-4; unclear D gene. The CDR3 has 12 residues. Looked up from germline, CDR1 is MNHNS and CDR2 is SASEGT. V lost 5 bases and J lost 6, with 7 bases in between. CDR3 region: CASSPGDEKLFF. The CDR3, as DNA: TGTGCCAGCAGTCCTGGAGATGAAAAACTGTTTTTT.

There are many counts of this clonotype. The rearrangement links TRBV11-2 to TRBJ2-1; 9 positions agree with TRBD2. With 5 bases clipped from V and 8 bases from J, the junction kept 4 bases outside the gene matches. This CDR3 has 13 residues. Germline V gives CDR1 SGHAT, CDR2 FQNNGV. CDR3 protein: CASSIRLADEQFF. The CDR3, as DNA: TGTGCCAGCAGCATTCGACTAGCGGATGAGCAGTTCTTC.

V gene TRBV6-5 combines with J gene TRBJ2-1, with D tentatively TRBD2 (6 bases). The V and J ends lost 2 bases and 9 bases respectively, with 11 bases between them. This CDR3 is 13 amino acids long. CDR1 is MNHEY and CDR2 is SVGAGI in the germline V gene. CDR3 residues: CASSYGVGGEQFF. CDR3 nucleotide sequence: TGTGCCAGCAGTTACGGTGTGGGAGGTGAGCAGTTCTTC.

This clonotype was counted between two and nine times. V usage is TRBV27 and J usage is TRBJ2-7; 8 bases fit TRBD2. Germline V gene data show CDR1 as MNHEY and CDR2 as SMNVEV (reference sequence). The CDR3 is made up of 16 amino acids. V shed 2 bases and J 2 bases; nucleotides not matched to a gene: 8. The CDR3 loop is CASSLVFSGETYEQYF. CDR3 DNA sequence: TGTGCCAGCAGTTTAGTATTTAGCGGGGAGACCTACGAGCAGTACTTC.

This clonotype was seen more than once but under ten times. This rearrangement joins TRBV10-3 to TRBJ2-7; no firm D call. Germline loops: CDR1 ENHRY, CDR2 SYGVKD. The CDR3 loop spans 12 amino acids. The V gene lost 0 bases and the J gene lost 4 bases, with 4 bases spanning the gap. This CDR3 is CAISESEYEQYF. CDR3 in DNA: TGTGCCATCAGTGAGTCAGAGTACGAGCAGTACTTC.

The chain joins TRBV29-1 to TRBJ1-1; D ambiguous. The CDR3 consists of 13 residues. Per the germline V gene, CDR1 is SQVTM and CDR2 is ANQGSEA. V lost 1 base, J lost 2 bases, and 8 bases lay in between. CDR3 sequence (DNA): TGCAGCGTTGAAGGGCAGCAAAACACTGAAGCTTTCTTT. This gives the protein CSVEGQQNTEAFF.

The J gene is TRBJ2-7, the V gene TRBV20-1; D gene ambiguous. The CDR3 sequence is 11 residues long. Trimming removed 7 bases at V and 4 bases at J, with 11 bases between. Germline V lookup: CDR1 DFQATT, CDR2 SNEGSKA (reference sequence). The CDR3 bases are TGCAGTGTGTTGTTGGGTTACGAGCAGTACTTC. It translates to CSVLLGYEQYF.

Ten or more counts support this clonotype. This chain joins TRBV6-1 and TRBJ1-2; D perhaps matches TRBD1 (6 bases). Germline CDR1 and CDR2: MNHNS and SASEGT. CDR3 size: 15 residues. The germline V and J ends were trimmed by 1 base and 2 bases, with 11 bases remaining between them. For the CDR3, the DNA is TGTGCCAGCAGTGAAGACCACAGGGCCAACTATGGCTACACCTTC. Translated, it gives CASSEDHRANYGYTF.

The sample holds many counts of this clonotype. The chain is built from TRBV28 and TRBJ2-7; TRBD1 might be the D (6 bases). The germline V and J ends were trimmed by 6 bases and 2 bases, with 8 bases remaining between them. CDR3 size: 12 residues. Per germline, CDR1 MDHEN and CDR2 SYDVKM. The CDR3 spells CASSPGAYEQYF. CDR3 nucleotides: TGTGCCAGCAGCCCAGGGGCCTACGAGCAGTACTTC.

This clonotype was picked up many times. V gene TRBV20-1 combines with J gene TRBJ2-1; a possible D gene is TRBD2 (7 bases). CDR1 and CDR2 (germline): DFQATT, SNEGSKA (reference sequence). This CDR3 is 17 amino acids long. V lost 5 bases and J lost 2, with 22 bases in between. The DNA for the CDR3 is TGCAGTGCTCCCCGAAGAGGGGGGGGTCTTACCTACAATGAGCAGTTCTTC. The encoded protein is CSAPRRGGGLTYNEQFF.

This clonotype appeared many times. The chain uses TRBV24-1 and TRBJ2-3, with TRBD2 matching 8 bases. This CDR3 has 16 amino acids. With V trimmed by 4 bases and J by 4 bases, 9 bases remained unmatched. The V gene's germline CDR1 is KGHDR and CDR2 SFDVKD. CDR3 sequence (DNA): TGTGCCACCAGTGACCGGGACTCCGGGAGGGCAGATACGCAGTATTTT. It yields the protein CATSDRDSGRADTQYF.

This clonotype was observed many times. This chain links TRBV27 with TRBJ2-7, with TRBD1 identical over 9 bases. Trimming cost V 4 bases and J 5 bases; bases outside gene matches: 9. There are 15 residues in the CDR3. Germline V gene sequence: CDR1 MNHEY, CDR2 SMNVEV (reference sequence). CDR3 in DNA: TGTGCCAGCAGTTCCATCGGGACAGGGTCCAACGAGCAGTACTTC. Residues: CASSSIGTGSNEQYF.

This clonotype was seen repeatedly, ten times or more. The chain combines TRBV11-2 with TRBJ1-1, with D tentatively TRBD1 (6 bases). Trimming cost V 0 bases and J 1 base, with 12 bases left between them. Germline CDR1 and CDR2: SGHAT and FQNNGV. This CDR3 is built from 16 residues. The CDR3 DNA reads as TGTGCCAGCAGCTTAGATTCGCCAGGGGCGAACACTGAAGCTTTCTTT. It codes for CASSLDSPGANTEAFF.

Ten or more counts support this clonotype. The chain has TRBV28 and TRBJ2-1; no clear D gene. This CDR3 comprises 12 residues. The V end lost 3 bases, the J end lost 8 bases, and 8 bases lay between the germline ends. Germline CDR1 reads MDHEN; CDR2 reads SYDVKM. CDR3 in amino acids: CASSFIADEQFF. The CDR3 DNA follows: TGTGCCAGCAGTTTTATCGCCGATGAGCAGTTCTTC.